This T cell receptor (beta chain) was observed in a study of blood T cell repertoires in COVID-19. Study at large: Acute-phase and convalescent COVID-19 samples originated in the United States, Italy and Spain. Sources were T cells, B-cell-depleted T cells, or PBMCs; the material itself was cDNA or gDNA.

After removal of 5 bases from V and 3 bases from J, the junction contained 6 bases not matched to a gene. CDR3 length equals 15 residues. CDR1 and CDR2 (germline): LGHDT, YNNKEL (reference sequence). Original analysis: Estimates of nucleated cell counts were drawn from the amplification of reference gene primers. Sequenced by immunoSEQ multiplex PCR; TCRdb stores in-frame clones only, minus some. Clone size and V and J calls were adopted from that table, with D and trimming inferred from the DNA. The profile shows about 160,000 clones, less than 85% of them singletons. This rearrangement joins TRBV3-1 (or the pseudogene TRBV3-2) to TRBJ1-3; 8 nucleotides match TRBD1. The sequence was collected from a human donor with acute or convalescent COVID-19. The donor label of this sample is uncertain. The source material was peripheral blood. The CDR3 is CASSETGGSGNTIYF. CDR3 nucleotides: TGTGCCAGCAGCGAAACAGGGGGAAGTGGAAACACCATATATTTT.